These 5 T cell receptor beta chains came from one sample sequenced in a study of cytomegalovirus exposure and HLA in healthy donors. Vbeta (60) and Jbeta (13) primers were used in the PCR. Some clones are missing from TCRdb's copy, which holds only in-frame ones; the method was immunoSEQ multiplex PCR. The sample has roughly 98,000 clones; approximately 80% are singletons. The sample comprised PBMCs. All receptors derive from a female donor in good health and CMV-seronegative.

V is TRBV4-1 and J is TRBJ1-5; 7 bases match TRBD1. Germline V gene sequence: CDR1 MGHRA, CDR2 YSYEKL. With V trimmed by 3 bases and J by 3 bases, 5 bases remained unmatched. The CDR3 spans 15 residues. CDR3 bases: TGCGCCAGCAGCCAGGTAGGGACAGTCAATCAGCCCCAGCATTTT. Its protein product is CASSQVGTVNQPQHF.

V is TRBV27 and J is TRBJ2-3, with 8 bases matching TRBD2. Germline V gene data show CDR1 as MNHEY and CDR2 as SMNVEV (reference sequence). Trimming at V came to 8 bases and at J to 4 bases, leaving 17 bases not matched to a gene. This CDR3 is built from 17 residues. CDR3 protein: CASQGHLGREGADTQYF. The CDR3 DNA is TGTGCCAGCCAGGGCCACTTAGGACGGGAGGGGGCAGATACGCAGTATTTT.

This chain joins TRBV9 and TRBJ2-6; D perhaps matches TRBD2 (5 bases). Trimming removed 5 bases at V and 2 bases at J, with 8 bases between. The CDR3 runs to 14 residues. Germline V CDR1 and CDR2: SGDLS, YYNGEE. This CDR3 is CASSDSAGANVLTF. CDR3 in DNA: TGTGCCAGCAGTGATAGCGCTGGGGCCAACGTCCTGACTTTC.

This clone has a handful of counts. The rearrangement joins TRBV11-3 to TRBJ2-2; 8 nucleotides match TRBD1. Germline CDR1 and CDR2: SGHNT and YENEEA. The CDR3 runs to 17 residues. V lost 3 bases to trimming and J lost 0 bases; unmatched junction nucleotides: 6. CDR3 coding DNA: TGTGCCAGCAGCTTCTCCGGACAGGGAACGAACACCGGGGAGCTGTTTTTT. This gives the protein CASSFSGQGTNTGELFF.

The gene calls are TRBV2 and TRBJ2-7, with a tentative D call TRBD1 (5 bases). This CDR3 has 13 residues. The germline gives CDR1 SNHLY, CDR2 FYNNEI. The V gene lost 4 bases and the J gene lost 1 base, with 8 bases spanning the gap. The CDR3 loop reads CASSGQRSYEQYF. In DNA, the CDR3 is TGTGCCAGCAGTGGACAGCGTTCCTACGAGCAGTACTTC.